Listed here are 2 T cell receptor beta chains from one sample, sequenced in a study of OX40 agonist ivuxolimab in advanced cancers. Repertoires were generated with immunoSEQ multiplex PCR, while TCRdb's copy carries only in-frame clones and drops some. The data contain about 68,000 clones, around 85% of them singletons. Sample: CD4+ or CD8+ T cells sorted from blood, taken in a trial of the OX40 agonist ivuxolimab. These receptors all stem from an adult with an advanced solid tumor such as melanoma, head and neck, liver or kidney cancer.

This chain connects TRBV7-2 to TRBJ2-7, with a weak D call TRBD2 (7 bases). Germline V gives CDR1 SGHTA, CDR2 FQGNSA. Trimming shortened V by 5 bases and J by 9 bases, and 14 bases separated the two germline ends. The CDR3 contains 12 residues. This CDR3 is CASSGRGFGQYF. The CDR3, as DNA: TGTGCCAGCAGCGGGAGGGGGTTCGGGCAGTACTTC.

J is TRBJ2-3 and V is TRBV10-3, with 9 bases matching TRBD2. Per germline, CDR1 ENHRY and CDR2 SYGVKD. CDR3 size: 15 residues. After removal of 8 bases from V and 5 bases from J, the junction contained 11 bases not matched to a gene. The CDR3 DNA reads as TGTGCCATCCGGGGGACTAGCAGCGGGGGAGATACGCAGTATTTT. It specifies CAIRGTSSGGDTQYF.